Reported below is one T cell receptor (beta chain). Antigen specificity is unknown. Sequencing used immunoSEQ multiplex PCR; TCRdb keeps in-frame clones, though not all of them. Among roughly 110,000 clones, roughly 88% were seen once, and the ten largest hold under 8.5%. The V end was cut by 7 bases, the J end by 8 bases, with 14 bases between. The CDR3 length is 12 residues. Germline lookup yields CDR1 MNHEY and CDR2 SVGAGI. This sample stems from a study of T cell responses to AZD1222 COVID-19 vaccine. Whole-study findings and limits: At baseline, seropositivity was found in only six AZD1222 recipients. Reportedly, close to half of spike-specific TCRs are directed against unmutated variant regions.

The chain combines TRBV6-5 with TRBJ1-2; D is undetermined. Sequenced here: peripheral blood, sampled 28 days after the second AZD1222 dose. The source of this sequence is an adult who received the AZD1222 COVID-19 vaccine. The CDR3 nucleotides are TGTGCCAGCATTTCTCCCTATGGGGGCTACACCTTC. It encodes CASISPYGGYTF.